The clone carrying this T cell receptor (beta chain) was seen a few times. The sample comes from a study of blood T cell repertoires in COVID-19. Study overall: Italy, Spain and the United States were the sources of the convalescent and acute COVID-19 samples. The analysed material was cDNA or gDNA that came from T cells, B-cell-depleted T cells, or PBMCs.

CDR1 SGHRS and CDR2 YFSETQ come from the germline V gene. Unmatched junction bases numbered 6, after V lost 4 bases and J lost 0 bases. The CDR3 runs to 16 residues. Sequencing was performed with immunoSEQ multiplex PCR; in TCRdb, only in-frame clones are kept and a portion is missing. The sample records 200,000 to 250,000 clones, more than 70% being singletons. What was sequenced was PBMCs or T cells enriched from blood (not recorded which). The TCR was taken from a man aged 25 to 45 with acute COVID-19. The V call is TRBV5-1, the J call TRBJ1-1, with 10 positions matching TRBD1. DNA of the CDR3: TGCGCCAGCAGCCCTCGGACAGGGGGTGTGAACACTGAAGCTTTCTTT. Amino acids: CASSPRTGGVNTEAFF.